This entry describes one TCR beta chain. Its cognate antigen has yet to be identified. Nothing much larger sits one base from this clone, and base qualities are not available. This sample stems from a study of T cell responses to AZD1222 COVID-19 vaccine (dated by TCRdb to about 2021). Background on the whole study: A total of roughly 240 trial participants underwent TCR sequencing, of whom some 210 received two doses of AZD1222 and some 26 received two doses of the MenACWY control vaccine. Enrollment into the trials was organized by age into subgroups of 18-55, 56-69 and 70-plus years, and those subgroups contained roughly 140, 27 and 60 TCR-sequenced participants, respectively. What the work shows at the level of the full study, not this receptor alone: A significant rise in spike-specific TCR breadth and depth was observed after two AZD1222 doses relative to day 0 and relative to MenACWY recipients. Because no day 14 peak-response samples were available, the repertoires could be characterized only after the peak T cell response. Reportedly, close to half of the unique spike-specific TCRs recognized epitopes lying outside the regions that are mutated in the B.1.351 and B.1.1.7 variants. Participants were mostly white British, with more females than males. The authors suggested clonal diversity may have been underestimated. Conclusions about previously exposed vaccinees are limited because only a handful of AZD1222 recipients were SARS-CoV-2 seropositive at baseline. In the small 56-69-year group, the increase in depth fell short of significance, most likely because of low power. CD4 TCRs associated with the vaccine covered the entire spike protein, and the dominant responses were in regions 160-218 and 743-854.

Read against the paper, the sample's time point label means: about 28 days (+/-7) after the second vaccine dose. What the treatment or condition label conveys for this sample: meningococcal conjugate vaccine given as trial control. Samples from vaccinated people were obtained from the UK trials COV001 and COV002, which included a single-blind randomized controlled phase 2/3 trial of AZD1222 (ChAdOx1 nCoV-19) in healthy adults. For TCRbeta chain sequencing, PBMC samples from trial participants were taken at day 0 and at day 28 after the second dose. The CDR3 runs 14 amino acids, cysteine and phenylalanine included. The sequence is cut down to CDR3 DNA, 42 bases in frame from base 1. V lost 3 bases and J lost 4 bases; the stretch between them is 12 bases long. CDR1 is given as LGHDT and CDR2 as YNNKEL, both from the germline V gene (reference sequence). The CDR3 regions of human TCRbeta chains were subjected to immunosequencing. In the authors' own workflow: Repertoire TCRs were matched against a reference library of SARS-CoV-2-specific TCRs generated with the MIRA antigen-specificity platform. Breadth was defined as the fraction of unique TCRs that were SARS-CoV-2-associated. Depth was defined as the fraction of total T cells that were SARS-CoV-2-associated. Each spike-specific TCR was assigned to its reactive spike region and to a CD4 or CD8 class using the MIRA data. Log10-transformed breadth and depth values were compared by one-way ANOVA with Sidak's multiple comparisons tests. This is the immuneACCESS table as TCRdb keeps it, with only in-frame sequences that have V and J called. A part of the clones is gone; compared with another copy, unresolved V genes explain less than half, and the rest is unexplained. For V, J and clone size, that table is used; D and trimming come from the DNA. The sample table records 80,000 or so clones; roughly 80% of these occur just once. The top ten hold 25% to 30% of the sample.

This receptor chain uses TRBV3-1 (or the pseudogene TRBV3-2) and TRBJ1-2, with TRBD1 as a weak D call on 6 bases. This sequence originates from an adult who received the MenACWY meningococcal vaccine as a control. Sequenced here: peripheral blood, sampled 28 days after the second dose of the MenACWY control vaccine. The sequenced DNA: TGTGCCAGCAGCCAGGACCGGACAGTCTATGGCTACACCTTC. This sequence encodes CASSQDRTVYGYTF.